These T cell receptor beta chains were read from a single sample in a study of regulatory dendritic cells for organ transplantation. Some clones are missing from TCRdb's copy, which holds only in-frame ones; the method was immunoSEQ multiplex PCR. The sample includes 10,000 to 11,000 clones, around 80% of them seen just once. Their recognized antigens are unknown. The material sequenced was memory CD4+ T cells from blood cultured with dendritic cells. These receptors were collected from a human donor in good health. CDR3s include the opening cysteine and the closing phenylalanine or tryptophan. The order of the fields is V gene, D gene, CDR3 length, CDR3 protein. D genes are given only for firm matches.

>TRBV5-6|TRBD2|18
CASSLGLAGDPITDTQYF
>TRBV12-5|TRBD2|14
CASGFGLDTDTQYF
>TRBV10-1|TRBD1|14
CASKTGVGSYEQYF
>TRBV6-1|TRBD1|17
CASSVGLGDRANYGYTF
>TRBV28|TRBD2|14
CASLLAGGSYEQYF
>TRBV6-1|NA|14
CASRGGGSGQPQHF
>TRBV30|NA|17
CAWRVKPGRGAGNGYTF
>TRBV4-2|NA|14
CASSPRGEESEQFF
>TRBV7-2|NA|14
CASSLQGGSETQYF
>TRBV2|TRBD1|13
CASSRTGGYEQYF
>TRBV30|NA|13
CARAGRPPDEQFF
>TRBV27|TRBD1|16
CASRTWAQGAGTEAFF
>TRBV18|NA|14
CASSPGAFDQPQHF
>TRBV7-9|NA|14
CASSLGGGRQTQYF
>TRBV7-2|NA|13
CASSRGPGGEQYF
>TRBV11-2|NA|13
CASSLELARELFF
>TRBV30|NA|14
CAWSAGTRNQPQHF
>TRBV7-9|TRBD1|15
CASSLGTGWNSPLHF
>TRBV27|TRBD2|16
CASKLGTSGRYNEQFF
>TRBV14|TRBD2|16
CASSQRRGLAGAGQFF
>TRBV2|TRBD2|15
CASSTGLRSTDTQYF
>TRBV4-3|NA|15
CASSQDLRTVYEQYF
>TRBV28|NA|16
CASSLWGQGREYGYTF
>TRBV18|NA|12
CASSTIYNEQFF
>TRBV18|TRBD1|14
CASSPGTESYEQYF
>TRBV7-9|TRBD1|16
CASSPRTGVVGNTIYF
>TRBV7-3|NA|15
CASSLYPGVNTEAFF
>TRBV5-8|NA|14
CASSISWTGAEQYF
>TRBV18|NA|15
CASSRRTSDSYEQYF
>TRBV5-4|TRBD1|13
CASSGDRGEKLFF
>TRBV6-5|NA|14
CASSYSWGLTEAFF
>TRBV7-8|NA|11
CASSSGNTIYF
>TRBV6-1|TRBD2|14
CASSQGTSGVTWYF
>TRBV7-8|NA|15
CASSSPGGRGDTQYF
>TRBV7-2|NA|14
CASSPPTATGELFF
>TRBV14|NA|15
CASSFRTSGASPLHF
>TRBV7-2|NA|16
CASSLARRAFSYEQYF
>TRBV7-9|TRBD2|17
CASSSGTSGGTSRIQYF
>TRBV10-2|TRBD2|14
CASSEGLAGNEQYF
>TRBV30|NA|14
CAWSATQSNEKLFF
>TRBV6-1|NA|15
CASRDREYSNQPQHF
>TRBV6-1|NA|12
CASGGQNQPQHF
>TRBV7-6|NA|12
CASSRGPLEQYF
>TRBV2|TRBD2|15
CASSREAGGGYEQYF
>TRBV7-7|NA|17
CASSLAIGHWEDSPLHF
>TRBV11-3|NA|13
CASSLVRGGEQYF
>TRBV7-6|NA|13
CASSLETSYEQYF
>TRBV28|NA|15
CASTLLAGGAETQYF
>TRBV4-2|TRBD2|17
CASSQDGLAVNTGELFF
>TRBV7-2|TRBD1|15
CASSRRGRFNEKLFF
>TRBV2|NA|13
CASNAVRDQPQHF
>TRBV2|TRBD1|14
CASSGRTGGYEQYF
>TRBV9|TRBD2|15
CASSVGSGEYNEQFF